This TCR beta chain was observed in a study of Ad26.COV2.S vaccination and SARS-CoV-2 variants. Deletions cut 0 bases from V and 5 bases from J, with 18 bases between. In germline, CDR1 is SGDLS, CDR2 YYNGEE. The CDR3 totals 17 residues. The assay was immunoSEQ multiplex PCR, and TCRdb's table has in-frame clones only and misses some. Of 300,000 to 400,000 clones listed, about 87% are singletons. Treatment in this sample: about 20 received Ad26.COV2.S at low or high dose, single or two shots; 5 received placebo; per-sample allocation not given. Sampling was done on day 63 after the first vaccine or placebo injection.

The source was peripheral blood, collected in a trial of Ad26.COV2.S vaccine versus placebo. The sequence was collected from a person between 18 and 65 years old who received the Ad26.COV2.S COVID-19 vaccine or a placebo. The rearrangement links TRBV9 to TRBJ2-1; TRBD1 is a possible D gene (6 bases). The CDR3 is CASSVAPHTGYDNEQFF. CDR3 in DNA: TGTGCCAGCAGCGTAGCCCCCCATACAGGGTACGACAATGAGCAGTTCTTC.